A single sample gave rise to the 7 T cell receptor beta chains below, sequenced in a study of monozygotic twins with inflammatory bowel disease. TCRdb re-called the 5' RACE reads; every CDR3 protein appears as one record, without DNA. The repertoire table contains tens of thousands of distinct CDR3 sequences. Material for sequencing was blood. These receptors were obtained from a human donor with ulcerative colitis or Crohn's disease, or a healthy co-twin of an affected twin (not recorded which).

The CDR3 sequence is CSEDGGSQPQHF. V usage is TRBV20-1 and J usage is TRBJ1-5. CDR1 and CDR2 (germline): DFQATT, SNEGSKA (reference sequence). This CDR3 is built from 12 residues.

V is TRBV5-4 and J is TRBJ2-7. CDR3 size: 13 residues. Germline CDR1 SGHNT, CDR2 YYREEE (reference sequence). CDR3 in amino acids: CASSRGSYYEQYF.

This sequence joins TRBV6-1 and TRBJ1-1; TCRdb's assignment of TRBD1 cannot be checked, as there is no DNA. CDR1 is MNHNS, CDR2 SASEGT, per germline. CDR3 length: 16 residues. CDR3 protein: CASRPQWGAEVGEAFF.

This chain links TRBV5-6 with TRBJ1-3; checking the TCRdb D call of TRBD1 is not possible without DNA. In germline, CDR1 is SGHDT, CDR2 YYEEEE. This CDR3 comprises 16 residues. CDR3 sequence reads: CASSLGGGRAGNTIYF. The full variable domain, its missing parts supplied by reference TRBV5-6 and TRBJ1-3, is DAGVTQSPTHLIKTRGQQVTLRCSPKSGHDTVSWYQQALGQGPQFIFQYYEEEERQRGNFPDRFSGHQFPNYSSELNVNALLLGDSALYLCASSLGGGRAGNTIYFGEGSWLTVV.

CDR3 protein: CSARDGDRGINNEQFF. This chain uses TRBV20-1 with TRBJ2-1; TCRdb indicates TRBD1, and absent DNA this call remains unverified. Germline CDR1 DFQATT, CDR2 SNEGSKA (reference sequence). The CDR3 has 16 residues.

This chain uses TRBV12-3 or TRBV12-4 with TRBJ1-6; TCRdb outputs TRBD1, but without DNA this stays unchecked. This CDR3 has 17 residues. CDR3: CASSFPQGGSYNSPLHF.

The rearrangement uses TRBV7-9 and TRBJ1-2. Germline CDR1 is SEHNR and CDR2 is FQNEAQ (reference sequence). CDR3 length: 16 amino acids. CDR3 region: CASIAGPAVLNRGYTF.